The 10 T cell receptor beta chains in this list originate from one sample, sequenced in a study of CD8 T cells in Susac syndrome (dated by TCRdb to the late 2010s). The protocol used for the library was the immunoSEQ multiplex PCR assay. RNA was extracted using the RNeasy kit, and roughly 0.5 to 1 microgram was reverse transcribed with random hexamers. In-frame beta chains were kept once TCRdb had trimmed the public reads at Q25 with fastp and called clones with MiXCR. Every CDR3 protein is listed once, alongside the most common genes and DNA of its rows. The sample profile shows 130,000 to 150,000 distinct CDR3 sequences; approximately 94% of them were found once. The ten largest account for around 0.08% of the sample. The sequencing input was CD4+ T cells from PBMCs. Receptor source: a human donor in good health.

The chain is built from TRBV3-1 and TRBJ1-1; D unclear. Trimming took 0 bases from V and 1 from J, leaving 6 bases between them. Per the germline V gene, CDR1 is LGHDT and CDR2 is YNNKEL (reference sequence). CDR3 length: 14 amino acids. CDR3 loop: CASSQEAGNTEAFF. As DNA, the CDR3 is TGTGCCAGCAGCCAAGAGGCAGGGAACACTGAAGCTTTCTTT.

This clonotype was detected once. The rearrangement uses TRBV5-4 and TRBJ2-1; D is uncertain. The CDR3 sequence is 14 residues long. V dropped 4 bases and J dropped 2 bases, with 10 bases sitting between them. Germline-derived CDR1 and CDR2 are SGHNT and YYREEE (reference sequence). The CDR3 loop is CASSIDGPYNEQFF. CDR3 coding DNA: TGTGCCAGCAGCATAGACGGACCCTACAATGAGCAGTTCTTC.

V and J are TRBV7-2 and TRBJ2-3; D uncertain. The CDR3 has 14 residues. Germline CDR1 and CDR2: SGHTA and FQGNSA. V dropped 6 bases and J dropped 3 bases, with 13 bases sitting between them. As DNA, the CDR3 is TGTGCCAGCAGGGACCCTTGGATAACAGATACGCAGTATTTT. It encodes CASRDPWITDTQYF. The entire variable domain, with the rest obtained from reference TRBV7-2 and TRBJ2-3, is as follows: GAGVSQSPSNKVTEKGKDVELRCDPISGHTALYWYRQSLGQGLEFLIYFQGNSAPDKSGLPSDRFSAERTGGSVSTLTIQRTQQEDSAVYLCASRDPWITDTQYFGPGTRLTVL.

The chain is built from TRBV3-1 and TRBJ2-5; TRBD2 matches 7 bases. CDR1 and CDR2 from the germline V gene are LGHDT and YNNKEL (reference sequence). V gave up 4 bases and J gave up 1 base; unmatched junction bases: 6. This CDR3 spans 15 amino acids. This CDR3 is CASSPHSGIQETQYF. CDR3 DNA sequence: TGTGCCAGCAGCCCACACAGCGGGATCCAAGAGACCCAGTACTTC.

V is TRBV11-1 and J is TRBJ1-1, with D possibly being TRBD1 (6 bases). Germline values: CDR1 SGHAT, CDR2 FQDESV (reference sequence). Trimming took 5 bases from V and 6 from J, leaving 13 bases between them. This CDR3 is built from 13 residues. The CDR3 DNA reads TGTGCCAGCAGCCGGGACATGCGGGCTGAAGCTTTCTTT. This codes for CASSRDMRAEAFF. Full variable domain (missing parts from reference TRBV11-1 and TRBJ1-1): EAEVAQSPRYKITEKSQAVAFWCDPISGHATLYWYRQILGQGPELLVQFQDESVVDDSQLPKDRFSAERLKGVDSTLKIQPAELGDSAMYLCASSRDMRAEAFFGQGTRLTVV.

On this clonotype: The junction shows a germline mismatch at one end, possibly a read error. V usage is TRBV24-1 and J usage is TRBJ2-1; 14 nucleotides line up with TRBD2. CDR3 length: 16 residues. CDR1 is KGHDR and CDR2 is SFDVKD in the germline V gene. The CDR3 sequence: CTTSDWTSGRYNEQFF. In DNA, the CDR3 is TGTACCACCAGTGACTGGACTAGCGGGAGGTACAATGAGCAGTTCTTC.

The V and J genes are TRBV6-2 or TRBV6-3 and TRBJ2-4; a weak D match, TRBD1 (6 bases). Trimming pared 4 bases from V and 0 bases from J, leaving 22 bases between. The CDR3 consists of 19 residues. CDR1 and CDR2 (germline): MNHEY, SVGEGT. CDR3 sequence: CASSSNRTPGERAKNIQYF. DNA of the CDR3: TGTGCCAGCAGTTCAAACAGGACACCAGGGGAGAGAGCCAAAAACATTCAGTACTTC.

The chain combines TRBV7-9 with TRBJ1-1; D possibly corresponds to TRBD1 (6 bases). Germline-derived CDR1 and CDR2 are SEHNR and FQNEAQ (reference sequence). This CDR3 is built from 14 residues. V lost 5 bases, J lost 0 bases, and 10 bases lay in between. CDR3: CASSPTGMNTEAFF. The CDR3 region has the DNA TGTGCCAGCAGCCCGACAGGAATGAACACTGAAGCTTTCTTT.

The genes are TRBV30 and TRBJ1-1; possible D gene TRBD1, 5 bases. Germline V gene lookup returns CDR1 GTSNPN and CDR2 SVGIG (reference sequence). The CDR3 is 15 residues long. V lost 0 bases to trimming and J lost 1 base, with 12 bases between them. CDR3 sequence reads: CAWSVRGDWNTEAFF. The CDR3 coding sequence is TGTGCCTGGAGTGTACGCGGGGACTGGAACACTGAAGCTTTCTTT.

J is TRBJ1-2 and V is TRBV19; no clear D gene. The germline V and J ends were trimmed by 7 bases and 2 bases, with 14 bases remaining between them. This CDR3 spans 14 amino acids. From germline, CDR1 is LNHDA and CDR2 SQIVND (reference sequence). The CDR3 reads CASTPTALNYGYTF. The DNA of the CDR3 is TGTGCCAGTACCCCTACGGCCCTGAACTATGGCTACACCTTC.